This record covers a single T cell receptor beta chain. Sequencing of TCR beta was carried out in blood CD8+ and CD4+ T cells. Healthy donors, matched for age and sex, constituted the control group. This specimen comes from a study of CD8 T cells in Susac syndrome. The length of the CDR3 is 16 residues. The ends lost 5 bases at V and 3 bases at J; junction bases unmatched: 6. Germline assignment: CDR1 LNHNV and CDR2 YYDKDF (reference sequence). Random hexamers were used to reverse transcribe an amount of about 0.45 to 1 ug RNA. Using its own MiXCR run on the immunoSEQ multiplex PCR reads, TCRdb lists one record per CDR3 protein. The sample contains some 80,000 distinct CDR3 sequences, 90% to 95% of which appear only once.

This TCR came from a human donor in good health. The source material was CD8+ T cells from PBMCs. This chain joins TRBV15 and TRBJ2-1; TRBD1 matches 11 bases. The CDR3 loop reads CATSPGTGGSYNEQFF. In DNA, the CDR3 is TGTGCCACCAGCCCTGGGACAGGGGGTAGCTACAATGAGCAGTTCTTC.